One sample yielded the 25 T cell receptor beta chains listed below, sequenced in a study of identical twins. TCRdb independently ran MiXCR on the 5' RACE reads; one entry per CDR3 protein. The table shows 600,000 to 850,000 distinct CDR3 sequences, with around a sixth occurring only once. The same specimen was also included in a second study, on T cells expressing NK-cell markers.

Sequenced material: PBMCs. All receptors derive from a woman under 30 in good health.

V usage is TRBV7-9 and J usage is TRBJ2-2, with D possibly called TRBD1 or TRBD2 (5 bases each). The CDR3 has 13 residues. CDR1 SEHNR and CDR2 FQNEAQ come from the germline V gene (reference sequence). Trimming cost V 5 bases and J 5 bases, with 9 bases left between them. The CDR3 is CASSPEGTGELFF. In DNA form, the CDR3 reads TGTGCCAGCAGCCCAGAGGGGACCGGGGAGCTGTTTTTT.

The genes are TRBV4-3 and TRBJ2-1; TRBD2 is a possible D gene (5 bases). CDR1 is LGHNA, CDR2 YSLEER, per germline. V lost 4 bases and J lost 0, with 13 bases in between. CDR3 length equals 16 residues. This CDR3 is CASSRGGLSSYNEQFF. The CDR3 DNA reads as TGCGCCAGCAGCCGCGGTGGACTCAGCTCCTACAATGAGCAGTTCTTC.

J is TRBJ1-3 and V is TRBV6-5; the D is unclear. The CDR3 is 14 residues long. Trimming pared 2 bases from V and 4 bases from J, leaving 9 bases between. Germline CDR1 is MNHEY and CDR2 is SVGAGI. CDR3 sequence (DNA): TGTGCCAGCAGTTACGTGGGCGCCGGAAACACCATATATTTT. Amino acids: CASSYVGAGNTIYF.

There are many counts of this clonotype. The V call is TRBV20-1, the J call TRBJ2-7; a weak D match, TRBD2 (5 bases). This CDR3 contains 13 residues. Germline CDR1 and CDR2: DFQATT and SNEGSKA (reference sequence). The V end lost 3 bases, the J end lost 1 base, and 10 bases lay between the germline ends. CDR3 residues: CSASSVLSYEQYF. CDR3 nucleotide sequence: TGCAGTGCTAGTAGCGTGCTTTCCTACGAGCAGTACTTC.

This chain uses TRBV12-3 or TRBV12-4 with TRBJ2-5; no clear D gene. This CDR3 comprises 13 residues. V was trimmed by 6 bases and J by 0 bases, leaving 8 bases between them. The CDR3 spells CASSPEYQETQYF. CDR3 DNA sequence: TGTGCCAGCAGCCCGGAGTACCAAGAGACCCAGTACTTC.

The chain employs TRBV6-1 and TRBJ2-2; D is ambiguous. The germline gives CDR1 MNHNS, CDR2 SASEGT. This CDR3 has 14 residues. V was pared by 3 bases and J by 4 bases, with 9 bases between. Written as DNA, the CDR3 is TGTGCCAGCAGTGACCAACTTGTCACCGGGGAGCTGTTTTTT. It is translated as CASSDQLVTGELFF.

The table lists this clonotype with a few counts. The J gene is TRBJ2-2, the V gene TRBV29-1; possible D gene TRBD1, 5 bases. V was clipped by 4 bases and J by 3 bases, with 6 bases between them. Per germline, CDR1 SQVTM and CDR2 ANQGSEA. This CDR3 is 12 amino acids long. The CDR3 bases are TGCAGCGTTGTAGGGGACACCGGGGAGCTGTTTTTT. Translated: CSVVGDTGELFF.

There are many counts of this clonotype. V usage is TRBV6-1 and J usage is TRBJ2-7; D gene ambiguous. Trimming removed 6 bases from V and 3 bases from J, with 12 bases in between. CDR1 MNHNS and CDR2 SASEGT come from the germline V gene. The CDR3 loop spans 13 amino acids. CDR3 loop: CASRSTRYYEQYF. CDR3 in DNA: TGTGCCAGCAGATCCACACGGTACTACGAGCAGTACTTC.

This clonotype was seen repeatedly, ten times or more. CDR3 DNA: TGTGCCAGCAGTCGCGGGGGCCTTGGGACCGGGGAGCTGTTTTTT. Its translation: CASSRGGLGTGELFF. This chain connects TRBV2 to TRBJ2-2, with a possible D match to TRBD2 (7 bases). Germline lookup yields CDR1 SNHLY and CDR2 FYNNEI. V dropped 5 bases and J dropped 5 bases, with 15 bases sitting between them. The CDR3 loop spans 15 amino acids.

This clonotype was counted at least ten times. The chain is built from TRBV6-5 and TRBJ2-3; D may be TRBD2 (5 bases). The germline V gene has CDR1 MNHEY and CDR2 SVGAGI. CDR3 size: 14 residues. The ends were cut back, 2 bases at V and 6 bases at J, with 12 bases in the middle. This chain's CDR3 is CASSYARTGDTQYF. CDR3 coding DNA: TGTGCCAGCAGTTACGCCCGGACTGGGGATACGCAGTATTTT.

The chain combines TRBV4-3 with TRBJ2-6, with 7 bases matching TRBD1. Germline lookup yields CDR1 LGHNA and CDR2 YSLEER. Germline trimming cut 0 bases from V and 0 bases from J; bases unmatched to any gene: 11. The CDR3 extends over 20 amino acids. CDR3 residues: CASSQDIRGQIYSGANVLTF. CDR3 in DNA: TGCGCCAGCAGCCAAGATATCAGGGGACAGATTTACTCTGGGGCCAACGTCCTGACTTTC.

This clonotype was counted at least ten times. The chain combines TRBV29-1 with TRBJ2-7; TRBD2 matches at 11 bases. The CDR3 runs 13 residues. V was pared by 7 bases and J by 3 bases, with 5 bases of the junction left unmatched. Germline V lookup: CDR1 SQVTM, CDR2 ANQGSEA. The CDR3 region is CSARSGRGYEQYF. As DNA, the CDR3 is TGCAGCGCCCGTAGCGGGAGGGGCTACGAGCAGTACTTC.

The V gene is TRBV5-1, the J gene TRBJ2-7; D is possibly TRBD1 (6 bases). The CDR3 extends over 17 amino acids. Germline CDR1 and CDR2: SGHRS and YFSETQ. The V and J ends lost 5 bases and 0 bases respectively, with 21 bases between them. The CDR3, as DNA: TGCGCCAGCAGTCCGGGCCATCCAGGGGTGAACTCCTACGAGCAGTACTTC. Its protein product is CASSPGHPGVNSYEQYF.

The chain carries TRBV18 and TRBJ2-7; TRBD2 is a possible D gene (6 bases). V was cut by 3 bases and J by 3 bases, with 12 bases left in between. Germline CDR1 KGHSH, CDR2 LQKENI. The CDR3 length is 14 residues. This chain's CDR3 is CASSPRDSRYEQYF. The CDR3 bases are TGTGCCAGCTCACCCAGGGACTCCCGCTACGAGCAGTACTTC.

At least ten counts were recorded for this clonotype. The V and J genes are TRBV6-5 and TRBJ1-2; 10 nucleotides match TRBD1. The length of the CDR3 is 16 residues. Trimming at V came to 0 bases and at J to 8 bases, leaving 9 bases not matched to a gene. Germline values: CDR1 MNHEY, CDR2 SVGAGI. As DNA, the CDR3 is TGTGCCAGCAGTTACTCGATGATTGACAGGGGGCTCGGCTACACCTTC. Its protein is CASSYSMIDRGLGYTF.

The chain uses TRBV12-3 or TRBV12-4 and TRBJ2-7; 9 nucleotides line up with TRBD2. This CDR3 region has 15 residues. Trimming at V came to 3 bases and at J to 3 bases, leaving 6 bases not matched to a gene. The CDR3 reads CASSFRGSGSYEQYF. The CDR3 DNA reads as TGTGCCAGCAGTTTCCGCGGTAGCGGGAGCTACGAGCAGTACTTC.

The genes are TRBV5-1 and TRBJ1-1, with D hard to call. Germline CDR1 reads SGHRS; CDR2 reads YFSETQ. Trimming took off 4 bases at V and 2 bases at J, with 6 bases between the two ends. This CDR3 has 12 residues. The CDR3: CASSTDNTEAFF. The CDR3 region has the DNA TGCGCCAGCAGCACCGACAACACTGAAGCTTTCTTT.

The gene calls are TRBV29-1 and TRBJ1-2; D unresolved. The V end was cut by 3 bases, the J end by 8 bases, with 13 bases between. The CDR3 length is 12 residues. CDR1 and CDR2 (germline): SQVTM, ANQGSEA. CDR3 nucleotide sequence: TGCAGCGTTGAGCAGGCTTTATGGGGCTACACCTTC. This encodes CSVEQALWGYTF.

This clonotype was counted ten times or more. The chain carries TRBV6-5 and TRBJ1-5, with D possibly matching TRBD1 (5 bases). With 4 bases removed from V and 4 bases from J, the gap between germline ends came to 11 bases. The V gene's germline CDR1 is MNHEY and CDR2 SVGAGI. The CDR3 extends over 14 amino acids. Here the CDR3 DNA reads TGTGCCAGCAGTTCACCTGGGGGTAATCAGCCCCAGCATTTT. This encodes CASSSPGGNQPQHF.

The V call is TRBV6-2 or TRBV6-3, the J call TRBJ1-2; D might be TRBD1 (5 bases). V was cut by 2 bases and J by 3 bases, with 10 bases left in between. The CDR3 contains 14 residues. Germline values: CDR1 MNHEY, CDR2 SVGEGT. The CDR3 loop reads CASSYDSSYYGYTF. CDR3 DNA: TGTGCCAGCAGTTACGACAGCTCCTACTATGGCTACACCTTC.

The CDR3 DNA follows: TGCAGTGCTAGAGATCGCCGGGGGCCCACAGATACGCAGTATTTT. Encoded protein: CSARDRRGPTDTQYF. The V gene is TRBV20-1, the J gene TRBJ2-3; perhaps D is TRBD1 or TRBD2 (6 bases each). The germline gives CDR1 DFQATT, CDR2 SNEGSKA (reference sequence). The germline V and J ends were trimmed by 0 bases and 2 bases, with 12 bases remaining between them. The CDR3 has 15 amino acids.

This clonotype appeared a few times. The chain is built from TRBV5-1 and TRBJ2-3; D gene ambiguous. CDR1 and CDR2 from the germline V gene are SGHRS and YFSETQ. This CDR3 comprises 12 residues. The germline V and J ends were trimmed by 7 bases and 3 bases, with 9 bases remaining between them. For the CDR3, the DNA is TGCGCCAGCGGAAATCCGACAGATACGCAGTATTTT. This encodes CASGNPTDTQYF.

CDR3: CASSQEPNSPSYEQYF. CDR3 in DNA: TGCGCCAGCAGCCAAGAACCCAACTCTCCCTCCTACGAGCAGTACTTC. The chain joins TRBV4-3 to TRBJ2-7; D is undetermined. Germline lookup yields CDR1 LGHNA and CDR2 YSLEER. The CDR3 loop spans 16 amino acids. The germline V and J ends were trimmed by 0 bases and 0 bases, with 12 bases remaining between them.

This clonotype showed up just a few times. The genes are TRBV10-3 and TRBJ1-2, with 8 bases aligning to TRBD1. V shed 10 bases, J shed 5 bases, and the junction held 6 bases outside the gene matches. The CDR3 length is 12 residues. Germline CDR1 is ENHRY and CDR2 is SYGVKD. The CDR3 region is CATRTGTYGYTF. The CDR3 DNA is TGTGCCACGCGGACAGGGACATATGGCTACACCTTC.

This clonotype was recorded many times. The chain carries TRBV6-5 and TRBJ1-1; D call uncertain. CDR3 length: 15 residues. Germline V gene lookup returns CDR1 MNHEY and CDR2 SVGAGI. The V gene lost 0 bases and the J gene lost 0 bases, with 8 bases spanning the gap. The CDR3 is CASSYSGLMNTEAFF. The CDR3 coding sequence is TGTGCCAGCAGTTACTCGGGCCTAATGAACACTGAAGCTTTCTTT.